Listed here are 28 T cell receptor beta chains from one sample, sequenced in a study of T-cell reconstitution after alpha-beta-depleted transplantation in children. A library of TCRbeta sequences, prepared with unique molecular identifiers, was generated. TCRdb re-called the PCR reads with MiXCR, one entry per CDR3 protein. Of about 350,000 distinct CDR3 sequences in the sample, 13% were seen once. This sample comprised PBMCs, obtained from the stem cell graft. The receptors derive from a human donor who donated a stem cell graft to a child with Fanconi anemia.

This clonotype was found many times. V usage is TRBV4-3 and J usage is TRBJ2-2; D gene uncertain. V was shortened by 0 bases and J by 6 bases, with 8 bases between the two germline ends. The CDR3 covers 14 residues. Germline assignment: CDR1 LGHNA and CDR2 YSLEER. For the CDR3, the DNA is TGCGCCAGCAGCCAAGACTCGCGACCCGGGGAGCTGTTTTTT. This translates into CASSQDSRPGELFF.

The sample holds a few counts of this clonotype. The chain carries TRBV7-2 and TRBJ1-4; a possible D gene is TRBD1 (6 bases). The CDR3 spans 14 residues. V gave up 11 bases and J gave up 8 bases, with 21 bases separating them. Germline V gives CDR1 SGHTA, CDR2 FQGNSA. CDR3 bases: TGTGCCGTCTGGAAACAGGGATTTGAAGAAAAACTGTTTTTT. Translation: CAVWKQGFEEKLFF.

The rearrangement links TRBV7-2 to TRBJ2-5; 7 nucleotides agree with TRBD2. The CDR3 is 15 residues long. V shed 1 base, J shed 7 bases, and the junction held 9 bases outside the gene matches. CDR1 is SGHTA and CDR2 is FQGNSA in the germline V gene. CDR3 sequence reads: CASSLVSLGGATQYF. DNA of the CDR3: TGTGCCAGCAGCTTAGTGTCCTTGGGAGGGGCGACCCAGTACTTC.

This clonotype was seen only a few times. The chain uses TRBV10-3 and TRBJ2-5; the match to TRBD2 covers 7 bases. The germline gives CDR1 ENHRY, CDR2 SYGVKD. Trimming at V came to 4 bases and at J to 7 bases, leaving 12 bases not matched to a gene. This CDR3 is 15 amino acids long. The CDR3 DNA sequence: TGTGCCATCAGTGCTTCTCGCCGGGGGGACGCGACCCAGTACTTC. Its protein is CAISASRRGDATQYF.

This clonotype was observed a handful of times. The CDR3 loop is CASSLTSGGLFYNEQFF. The CDR3 DNA follows: TGCGCCAGCAGCTTGACTAGCGGGGGGCTCTTTTACAATGAGCAGTTCTTC. The chain is built from TRBV5-1 and TRBJ2-1; 12 bases align to TRBD2. Germline loops: CDR1 SGHRS, CDR2 YFSETQ. The CDR3 runs to 17 residues. With V trimmed by 1 base and J by 4 bases, 6 bases remained unmatched.

This clonotype has just a few counts. The gene calls are TRBV25-1 and TRBJ2-6; possible D gene TRBD1, 6 bases. The CDR3 extends over 17 amino acids. V was trimmed by 8 bases and J by 0 bases, leaving 17 bases between them. Germline V lookup: CDR1 MGHDK, CDR2 SYGVNS. The CDR3: CASGSTGVTSGANVLTF. The CDR3 DNA follows: TGTGCCAGCGGGTCGACAGGAGTCACCTCTGGGGCCAACGTCCTGACTTTC.

The chain joins TRBV20-1 to TRBJ2-3; 8 nucleotides agree with TRBD2. CDR1 DFQATT and CDR2 SNEGSKA come from the germline V gene (reference sequence). The V gene end was trimmed by 6 bases and the J gene end by 2 bases; junction bases not matched to a gene: 7. This CDR3 has 14 residues. The CDR3: CSAWAGGDTDTQYF. The CDR3 DNA follows: TGCAGTGCCTGGGCGGGGGGCGACACAGATACGCAGTATTTT.

Concerning this clonotype: The junction differs from germline at one of its ends, possibly a read error. This sequence joins TRBV7-7 and TRBJ2-3, with D possibly being TRBD1 or TRBD2 (5 bases each). CDR1 and CDR2 from the germline V gene are SSHAT and FNYEAQ (reference sequence). The CDR3 runs 17 residues. The CDR3 loop is CASSLGTSRSSTDTQYF. The CDR3 DNA reads as TGTGCTAGCAGCTTAGGGACCTCACGATCTAGCACAGATACGCAGTATTTT. The full variable domain, its missing parts supplied by reference TRBV7-7 and TRBJ2-3, is GAGVSQSPRYKVTKRGQDVTLRCDPISSHATLYWYQQALGQGPEFLTYFNYEAQPDKSGLPSDRFSAERPEGSISTLTIQRTEQRDSAMYRCASSLGTSRSSTDTQYFGPGTRLTVL.

This clonotype was recorded at least ten times. The chain has TRBV9 and TRBJ1-1; no clear D. The CDR3 spans 14 residues. CDR1 and CDR2 from the germline V gene are SGDLS and YYNGEE. V lost 0 bases to trimming and J lost 1 base, with 7 bases between them. As DNA, the CDR3 is TGTGCCAGCAGCGTAGTAACCGGGAACACTGAAGCTTTCTTT. Residues: CASSVVTGNTEAFF.

At least ten counts were recorded for this clonotype. The gene calls are TRBV5-6 and TRBJ2-3; no definite D call. From germline, CDR1 is SGHDT and CDR2 YYEEEE. This CDR3 spans 11 amino acids. Trimming stripped 2 bases from V and 11 bases from J, with 9 bases between. The CDR3 sequence: CASSFTGVQYF. The CDR3 DNA is TGTGCCAGCAGCTTCACCGGTGTGCAGTATTTT.

This clonotype was counted only a few times. The J gene is TRBJ1-1, the V gene TRBV5-1, with D possibly being TRBD1 (6 bases). The V end was cut by 2 bases, the J end by 8 bases, with 16 bases between. The CDR3 totals 14 residues. The V gene's germline CDR1 is SGHRS and CDR2 YFSETQ. CDR3 protein: CASSLQGSAPEAFF. The CDR3 bases are TGCGCCAGCAGCTTACAGGGCTCTGCCCCCGAAGCTTTCTTT.

As to this clonotype: At one boundary the junction diverges from the germline segment, which might be a read error. This rearrangement joins TRBV7-6 to TRBJ2-5; either TRBD1 or TRBD2 may fit D (5 bases each). This CDR3 comprises 15 residues. Germline CDR1 is SGHVS and CDR2 is FNYEAQ. The CDR3 protein is CASSLGLGVQETQYF. The CDR3 nucleotides read TGTGCCAGCAGTTTAGGACTGGGGGTCCAAGAGACCCAGTACTTC.

This clonotype was seen a few times. The rearrangement uses TRBV29-1 and TRBJ1-6, with 7 nucleotides matching TRBD1. Germline V gene sequence: CDR1 SQVTM, CDR2 ANQGSEA. V shed 7 bases, J shed 6 bases, and the junction held 6 bases outside the gene matches. The CDR3 is 13 amino acids. CDR3 in amino acids: CSAGDSSNSPLHF. The CDR3 DNA reads as TGCAGCGCTGGGGACAGTTCTAATTCACCCCTCCACTTT.

This clonotype occurred a few times. V is TRBV28 and J is TRBJ1-5; D uncertain. This CDR3 is built from 13 residues. Between the trimmed V and J ends, which lost 6 bases and 10 bases, there was a span of 16 bases. Germline CDR1 MDHEN, CDR2 SYDVKM. CDR3 loop: CASSSIQLGPQHF. The CDR3 DNA is TGTGCCAGCAGCTCTATTCAACTAGGTCCCCAGCATTTT.

The sample holds a few counts of this clonotype. This sequence joins TRBV2 and TRBJ1-4; possibly TRBD1 for D (5 bases). Germline values: CDR1 SNHLY, CDR2 FYNNEI. V lost 6 bases to trimming and J lost 2 bases, with 10 bases between them. CDR3 length: 14 amino acids. DNA of the CDR3: TGTGCCAGCAGGGCGGGGCTGACTAATGAAAAACTGTTTTTT. This gives the protein CASRAGLTNEKLFF.

The table lists this clonotype with a few counts. V is TRBV9 and J is TRBJ2-1; 7 bases match TRBD1. The CDR3 consists of 14 residues. The germline V gene encodes CDR1 SGDLS and CDR2 YYNGEE. Trimming took 3 bases from V and 3 from J; bases not matched to a gene: 3. The CDR3 nucleotides are TGTGCCAGCAGCGAGGGGGACAGCTACAATGAGCAGTTCTTC. It yields the protein CASSEGDSYNEQFF. The complete variable domain, with remaining parts taken from reference TRBV9 and TRBJ2-1, reads DSGVTQTPKHLITATGQRVTLRCSPRSGDLSVYWYQQSLDQGLQFLIQYYNGEERAKGNILERFSAQQFPDLHSELNLSSLELGDSALYFCASSEGDSYNEQFFGPGTRLTVL.

J is TRBJ2-7 and V is TRBV5-1; D remains ambiguous. The CDR3 sequence is 14 residues long. Per germline, CDR1 SGHRS and CDR2 YFSETQ. Trimming cost V 4 bases and J 5 bases, with 16 bases left between them. In DNA, the CDR3 is TGCGCCAGCAGCCCCTTCGGAGACGTCGACGAGCAGTACTTC. It translates to CASSPFGDVDEQYF.

The chain couples TRBV15 to TRBJ1-5; 8 nucleotides match TRBD1. J gave up 5 bases and V 2 bases, and 20 bases lay outside the gene matches. Germline lookup yields CDR1 LNHNV and CDR2 YYDKDF (reference sequence). The CDR3 runs 20 residues. CDR3 sequence: CATSRIPPQGAGGRYQPQHF. The CDR3 DNA sequence: TGTGCCACCAGCAGAATCCCGCCCCAGGGGGCGGGGGGACGCTATCAGCCCCAGCATTTT.

The chain couples TRBV15 to TRBJ1-2, with 11 bases matching TRBD1. Germline V CDR1 and CDR2: LNHNV, YYDKDF (reference sequence). The CDR3 covers 17 residues. Trimming at V came to 3 bases and at J to 1 base, leaving 7 bases not matched to a gene. The CDR3 spells CATSRAGTGGDNYGYTF. The CDR3 DNA sequence: TGTGCCACCAGCAGGGCTGGGACAGGGGGGGATAACTATGGCTACACCTTC.

The chain employs TRBV9 and TRBJ2-5; 8 nucleotides agree with TRBD1. V lost 0 bases, J lost 3 bases, and 4 bases stayed unmatched. Germline loops: CDR1 SGDLS, CDR2 YYNGEE. The length of the CDR3 is 15 residues. CDR3 in DNA: TGTGCCAGCAGCGTAGCTGGGACAGGAGAAGAGACCCAGTACTTC. Residues: CASSVAGTGEETQYF. The whole variable domain, remainder taken from reference TRBV9 and TRBJ2-5, is DSGVTQTPKHLITATGQRVTLRCSPRSGDLSVYWYQQSLDQGLQFLIQYYNGEERAKGNILERFSAQQFPDLHSELNLSSLELGDSALYFCASSVAGTGEETQYFGPGTRLLVL.

The V and J genes are TRBV21-1 and TRBJ2-7. TRBV21-1 is a known pseudogene. This CDR3 contains 17 residues. CDR3 sequence (DNA): TGTGCCAGCAGCAAAGTAGGAACAGGTAGGGTCCCCTACGAGCAGTACGTC. This sequence encodes CASSKVGTGRVPYEQYV.

At least ten counts were recorded for this clonotype. This chain connects TRBV12-3 or TRBV12-4 to TRBJ2-3; tentative D call: TRBD2 (5 bases). V lost 6 bases to trimming and J lost 5 bases, with 12 bases between them. The CDR3 is made up of 13 amino acids. CDR3 residues: CASRRSEIDTQYF. CDR3 bases: TGTGCCAGCAGACGTAGCGAAATAGATACGCAGTATTTT.

This clonotype was found a few times. V usage is TRBV12-3 or TRBV12-4 and J usage is TRBJ1-2, with D hard to call. Trimming removed 0 bases from V and 4 bases from J, with 6 bases in between. The CDR3 has 13 residues. CDR3 coding DNA: TGTGCCAGCAGTTTAGCGGGTAGCTATGGCTACACCTTC. This codes for CASSLAGSYGYTF.

This clonotype was recorded many times. The V gene is TRBV11-2, the J gene TRBJ1-2, with D perhaps matching TRBD1 (5 bases). Germline lookup yields CDR1 SGHAT and CDR2 FQNNGV. V lost 5 bases and J 3 bases, leaving 10 bases between the germline ends. The CDR3 runs 13 residues. This CDR3 is CASSQDKDYGYTF. The CDR3 nucleotides are TGTGCCAGCAGCCAGGACAAAGACTATGGCTACACCTTC.

This rearrangement joins TRBV20-1 to TRBJ2-1; TRBD2 agrees at 10 bases. CDR1 is DFQATT and CDR2 is SNEGSKA in the germline V gene (reference sequence). With V trimmed by 0 bases and J by 7 bases, 6 bases remained unmatched. This CDR3 is 15 amino acids long. The CDR3 reads CSARDQRGGPNEQFF. Here the CDR3 DNA reads TGCAGTGCTAGAGATCAGCGGGGGGGCCCAAATGAGCAGTTCTTC.

The V gene is TRBV6-1, the J gene TRBJ2-3, with D hard to call. This CDR3 comprises 14 residues. Trimming removed 9 bases at V and 4 bases at J, with 17 bases between. Germline CDR1 and CDR2: MNHNS and SASEGT. The CDR3 sequence: CASKLSAEPDTQYF. DNA of the CDR3: TGTGCCAGTAAGCTTTCGGCGGAGCCAGATACGCAGTATTTT.

For the CDR3, the DNA is TGTGCCAGCAGCTTAGAGTTGGGCGGATTGAACACTGAAGCTTTCTTT. Its translation is CASSLELGGLNTEAFF. V and J are TRBV11-2 and TRBJ1-1, with D unclear. The V gene's germline CDR1 is SGHAT and CDR2 FQNNGV. There are 16 residues in the CDR3. The V end lost 0 bases, the J end lost 0 bases, and 11 bases lay between the germline ends.

This clonotype has just a few counts. The V call is TRBV7-2, the J call TRBJ2-7; D remains unclear. V gave up 1 base and J gave up 2 bases, with 12 bases separating them. CDR1 SGHTA and CDR2 FQGNSA come from the germline V gene. The CDR3 spans 15 residues. CDR3 DNA sequence: TGTGCCAGCAGCTTAGACACAAACCTAGCCTACGAGCAGTACGTC. Protein: CASSLDTNLAYEQYV.